This T cell receptor (beta chain) is from a study of blood T cell repertoires in COVID-19. Overall study: Acute and convalescent COVID-19 specimens originated in the United States, Italy and Spain. From T cells, B-cell-depleted T cells, or PBMCs came the material, which was cDNA or gDNA.

Under the authors' procedure: Reference gene primers were amplified, and this amplification served to estimate nucleated cell counts. Repertoires were generated with immunoSEQ multiplex PCR, while TCRdb's copy carries only in-frame clones and drops some. The V and J calls and the clone size are those of that table, but D and trimming were determined from the DNA. The sample holds about 140,000 clones, almost 85% seen once. The germline V gene has CDR1 MNHEY and CDR2 SMNVEV (reference sequence). This CDR3 has 15 residues. The junction had 6 bases not matched to a gene; V was cut back by 3 bases and J by 3 bases.

The clonotype was recovered from a man in his fifties with acute or convalescent COVID-19. Sequenced: peripheral blood. J is TRBJ1-1 and V is TRBV27; 8 nucleotides align to TRBD1. The CDR3 DNA sequence: TGTGCCAGCAGTTTTTCTGCGACAGGGGACACTGAAGCTTTCTTT. Protein product: CASSFSATGDTEAFF.